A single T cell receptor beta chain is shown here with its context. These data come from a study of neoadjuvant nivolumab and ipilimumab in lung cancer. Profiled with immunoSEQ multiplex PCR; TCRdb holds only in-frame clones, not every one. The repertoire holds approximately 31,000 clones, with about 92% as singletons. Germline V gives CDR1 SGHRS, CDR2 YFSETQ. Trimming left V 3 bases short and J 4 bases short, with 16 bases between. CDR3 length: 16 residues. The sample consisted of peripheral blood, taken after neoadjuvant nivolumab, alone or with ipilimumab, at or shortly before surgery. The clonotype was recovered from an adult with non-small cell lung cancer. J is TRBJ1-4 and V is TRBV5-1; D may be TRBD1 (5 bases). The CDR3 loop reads CASSSGRAQVNEKLFF. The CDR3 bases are TGCGCCAGCAGCTCGGGACGTGCTCAAGTTAATGAAAAACTGTTTTTT.